Presented here are 8 T cell receptor beta chains from one specimen sequenced in a study of blood T cell repertoires in COVID-19. Produced via immunoSEQ multiplex PCR; TCRdb's table is partial and in-frame only. The table has 490,000 or so clones, roughly nine tenths seen once. The sample taken for sequencing was PBMCs or T cells enriched from blood (not recorded which). These receptors came from a woman aged 60-70 years who had recovered from COVID-19.

The genes are TRBV20-1 and TRBJ2-7, with TRBD2 matching over 7 bases. Germline values: CDR1 DFQATT, CDR2 SNEGSKA (reference sequence). Trimming at V came to 3 bases and at J to 2 bases, leaving 4 bases not matched to a gene. This CDR3 has 13 residues. The CDR3 loop is CSASLGLAYEQYF. DNA for the CDR3: TGCAGTGCTAGTCTCGGACTAGCCTACGAGCAGTACTTC.

This clone was seen a single time. The CDR3 sequence is CATSTSLTPYNEQFF. CDR3 DNA sequence: TGTGCCACCAGCACCAGCCTGACACCCTACAATGAGCAGTTCTTC. The chain couples TRBV24-1 to TRBJ2-1; the D is unclear. The CDR3 runs to 15 residues. The V end lost 7 bases, the J end lost 2 bases, and 14 bases lay between the germline ends. Germline V CDR1 and CDR2: KGHDR, SFDVKD.

This chain uses TRBV19 with TRBJ1-1; TRBD1 might be the D (6 bases). The germline gives CDR1 LNHDA, CDR2 SQIVND (reference sequence). V was trimmed by 8 bases and J by 7 bases, leaving 11 bases between them. This CDR3 comprises 11 residues. The CDR3 DNA is TGTGCCAGTTCGAGGGGGGGTGAAGCTTTCTTT. It specifies CASSRGGEAFF.

The chain joins TRBV5-1 to TRBJ2-1, with D uncertain. The CDR3 is 15 amino acids. V was shortened by 0 bases and J by 3 bases, with 10 bases between the two germline ends. Germline CDR1 and CDR2: SGHRS and YFSETQ. This CDR3 is CASSLDSLRYNEQFF. As DNA, the CDR3 is TGCGCCAGCAGCTTGGACAGCCTCCGCTACAATGAGCAGTTCTTC.

The gene calls are TRBV7-2 and TRBJ1-1, with D perhaps matching TRBD1 (6 bases). CDR1 SGHTA and CDR2 FQGNSA come from the germline V gene. CDR3 size: 14 residues. V was clipped by 7 bases and J by 1 base, with 13 bases between them. The CDR3 nucleotides read TGTGCCAGCAAACACACAGGGACGAACACTGAAGCTTTCTTT. Protein sequence: CASKHTGTNTEAFF.

The J gene is TRBJ2-2, the V gene TRBV5-6; TRBD2 aligns across 7 bases. J lost 1 base, V lost 2 bases, and 8 bases had no gene match. The CDR3 sequence is 17 residues long. CDR1 is SGHDT and CDR2 is YYEEEE in the germline V gene. CDR3 protein: CASSFLGVAGNTGELFF. CDR3 in DNA: TGTGCCAGCAGCTTTCTCGGGGTAGCGGGGAACACCGGGGAGCTGTTTTTT.

The rearrangement links TRBV5-1 to TRBJ2-2, with D perhaps matching TRBD2 (5 bases). This CDR3 is built from 15 residues. CDR1 SGHRS and CDR2 YFSETQ come from the germline V gene. With 0 bases removed from V and 6 bases from J, the gap between germline ends came to 12 bases. CDR3 in DNA: TGCGCCAGCAGCTTGGGAGGGTTGAATGCCGGGGAGCTGTTTTTT. It codes for CASSLGGLNAGELFF.

The CDR3 bases are TGTGCCAGCTCACGCCGGACAGGGGGCACCGGGGAGCTGTTTTTT. Amino acids: CASSRRTGGTGELFF. The rearrangement uses TRBV18 and TRBJ2-2; 10 bases agree with TRBD1. Germline loops: CDR1 KGHSH, CDR2 LQKENI. The CDR3 is 15 amino acids. Trimming at V came to 4 bases and at J to 4 bases, leaving 3 bases not matched to a gene. The full variable domain, with the rest looked up from reference TRBV18 and TRBJ2-2, is NAGVMQNPRHLVRRRGQEARLRCSPMKGHSHVYWYRQLPEEGLKFMVYLQKENIIDESGMPKERFSAEFPKEGPSILRIQQVVRGDSAAYFCASSRRTGGTGELFFGEGSRLTVL.